This is a list of T cell receptor beta chains from one sample in a study of blood T cell repertoires in COVID-19. TCRdb's table, derived via immunoSEQ multiplex PCR, lists solely in-frame clones and lacks some. This sample yields more than 110,000 clones, of which about three quarters are seen a single time; around 13% belongs to the top ten. The sample was peripheral blood. These receptors came from an elderly man with acute or convalescent COVID-19. CDR3s include the opening cysteine and the closing phenylalanine or tryptophan. D genes are given only for firm matches. Some rows mark clone size as missing; the rest say once, few, many or name a class of expanded clone.

clone size	D gene	V gene	J gene	CDR3 protein	CDR3 DNA
few	-	TRBV2	TRBJ1-3	CASSGQGFSGNTIYF	TGTGCCAGCAGTGGTCAGGGCTTCTCTGGAAACACCATATATTTT
-	-	TRBV7-8	TRBJ1-1	CASSARLNTEAFF	TGTGCCAGCAGCGCCCGGTTGAACACTGAAGCTTTCTTT
-	TRBD1	TRBV19	TRBJ2-7	CASSLDRGRFDEQYF	TGTGCCAGTAGTTTGGACAGGGGGCGCTTCGACGAGCAGTACTTC
-	-	TRBV6-6	TRBJ2-7	CASSYILASSYEQYF	TGTGCCAGCAGTTACATCTTAGCGAGCTCCTACGAGCAGTACTTC
few	-	TRBV2	TRBJ2-5	CASSVTSAETQYF	TGTGCCAGCAGTGTAACTAGTGCGGAGACCCAGTACTTC
few	-	TRBV18	TRBJ1-4	CASAGEKLFF	TGTGCCAGCGCGGGTGAAAAACTGTTTTTT
-	-	TRBV4-1	TRBJ1-2	CASSRVGGDGYTF	TGCGCCAGCAGCCGAGTCGGGGGGGATGGCTACACCTTC
-	-	TRBV7-9	TRBJ1-1	CASSLIEGQAFF	TGTGCCAGCAGCTTGATCGAGGGCCAAGCTTTCTTT
-	TRBD2	TRBV5-1	TRBJ2-2	CASSLAMGGSGELFF	TGCGCCAGCAGCTTGGCCATGGGAGGGTCCGGGGAGCTGTTTTTT
few	-	TRBV3-1/TRBV3-2	TRBJ1-2	CASSQEAVNYGYTF	TGTGCCAGCAGCCAAGAGGCAGTCAACTATGGCTACACCTTC
few	-	TRBV4-3	TRBJ2-7	CASSQDRGGKSSYEQYF	TGCGCCAGCAGCCAAGATCGCGGAGGGAAGAGCTCCTACGAGCAGTACTTC